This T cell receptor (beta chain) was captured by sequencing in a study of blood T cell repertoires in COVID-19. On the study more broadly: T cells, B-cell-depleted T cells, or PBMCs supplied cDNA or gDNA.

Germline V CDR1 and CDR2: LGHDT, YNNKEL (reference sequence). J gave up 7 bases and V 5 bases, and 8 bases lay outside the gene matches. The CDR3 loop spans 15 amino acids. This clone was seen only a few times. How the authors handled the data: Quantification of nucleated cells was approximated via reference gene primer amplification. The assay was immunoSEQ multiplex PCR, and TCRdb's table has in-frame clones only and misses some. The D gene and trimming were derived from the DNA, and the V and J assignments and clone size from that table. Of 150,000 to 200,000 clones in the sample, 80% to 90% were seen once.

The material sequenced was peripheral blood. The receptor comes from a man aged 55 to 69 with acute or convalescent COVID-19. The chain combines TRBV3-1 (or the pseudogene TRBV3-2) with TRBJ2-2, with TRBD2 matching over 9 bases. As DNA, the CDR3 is TGTGCCAGCAGCGAACTAGGGACTAGCTTCGGGGAGCTGTTTTTT. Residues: CASSELGTSFGELFF.